The 22 T cell receptor beta chains reported below all come from one sample, sequenced in a study of shared clonotypes between healthy human individuals. TCRdb keeps only in-frame clones here, not all; method: immunoSEQ multiplex PCR. The sample carries 90,000 to 120,000 clones, roughly 70% recorded once. The material sequenced was memory CD8+ T cells sorted from blood. Subset meaning: CD45RO+ cells pooled with CCR7-negative TemRA cells. The receptors were sampled from a woman aged 30 to 39 in good health.

The chain is built from TRBV6-1 and TRBJ2-2; no firm D call. The CDR3 has 15 amino acids. Looked up from germline, CDR1 is MNHNS and CDR2 is SASEGT. Trimming cost V 7 bases and J 0 bases, with 12 bases left between them. The CDR3 loop is CASIGPQANTGELFF. The CDR3 coding sequence is TGTGCCAGCATTGGACCGCAGGCGAACACCGGGGAGCTGTTTTTT.

This rearrangement joins TRBV7-6 to TRBJ2-2, with 9 bases matching TRBD2. The germline CDR1 and CDR2 sequences are SGHVS and FNYEAQ. The CDR3 is 15 residues long. V shed 4 bases and J 6 bases; nucleotides not matched to a gene: 6. Here the CDR3 DNA reads TGTGCCAGCAGCTGGAGCGGGAGGTTTGCCGGGGAGCTGTTTTTT. Translating gives CASSWSGRFAGELFF.

This sequence joins TRBV28 and TRBJ1-3; 12 nucleotides agree with TRBD1. Germline V gives CDR1 MDHEN, CDR2 SYDVKM. This CDR3 is 18 amino acids long. With V trimmed by 4 bases and J by 4 bases, 11 bases remained unmatched. For the CDR3, the DNA is TGTGCCAGCAGTTCTCCCGGGACAGGGGGCGCGGGGGGAAACACCATATATTTT. Its translation is CASSSPGTGGAGGNTIYF.

The chain carries TRBV28 and TRBJ1-5; D remains unclear. Trimming removed 6 bases at V and 0 bases at J, with 6 bases between. The CDR3 length is 13 residues. The germline V gene encodes CDR1 MDHEN and CDR2 SYDVKM. CDR3 coding DNA: TGTGCCAGCAGCTGGTATAGCAATCAGCCCCAGCATTTT. This sequence encodes CASSWYSNQPQHF. Full variable domain (missing parts from reference TRBV28 and TRBJ1-5): DVKVTQSSRYLVKRTGEKVFLECVQDMDHENMFWYRQDPGLGLRLIYFSYDVKMKEKGDIPEGYSVSREKKERFSLILESASTNQTSMYLCASSWYSNQPQHFGDGTRLSIL.

V gene TRBV9 combines with J gene TRBJ1-1; 9 bases agree with TRBD1. CDR3 length: 13 amino acids. CDR1 and CDR2 from the germline V gene are SGDLS and YYNGEE. The ends lost 4 bases at V and 5 bases at J; junction bases unmatched: 3. This chain's CDR3 is CASSPDRGTEAFF. In nucleotides, the CDR3 is TGTGCCAGCAGCCCCGACAGGGGGACTGAAGCTTTCTTT. Full variable domain (remainder filled in from reference TRBV9 and TRBJ1-1): DSGVTQTPKHLITATGQRVTLRCSPRSGDLSVYWYQQSLDQGLQFLIQYYNGEERAKGNILERFSAQQFPDLHSELNLSSLELGDSALYFCASSPDRGTEAFFGQGTRLTVV.

This clone was counted a few times. This CDR3 is also generated by other DNA sequences in the sample. V gene TRBV7-9 combines with J gene TRBJ2-3, with 9 bases fitting TRBD2. The CDR3 has 16 amino acids. V lost 1 base to trimming and J lost 2 bases; unmatched junction nucleotides: 4. The V gene's germline CDR1 is SEHNR and CDR2 FQNEAQ (reference sequence). For the CDR3, the DNA is TGTGCCAGCAGCTTAGTCAGCGGGAGGTTCACAGATACGCAGTATTTT. As protein: CASSLVSGRFTDTQYF.

CDR3 residues: CASSKVRGANTEAFF. The CDR3, as DNA: TGTGCCAGCAGCAAAGTGAGGGGCGCGAACACTGAAGCTTTCTTT. V gene TRBV21-1 combines with J gene TRBJ1-1. TRBV21-1 is a pseudogene locus. The CDR3 has 15 amino acids.

The chain combines TRBV7-9 with TRBJ2-5, with D possibly being TRBD2 (6 bases). The assigned J gene may be wrong: the sequence end matches TRBJ2-7 better. This CDR3 contains 16 residues. Germline CDR1 is SEHNR and CDR2 is FQNEAQ (reference sequence). Here the CDR3 DNA reads TGTGCCAGCAGCTTAGGTAGCGGCCGAATATTTTACGAGCAGTACTTC. It translates to CASSLGSGRIFYEQYF.

In its sample, this clone was seen once. This chain joins TRBV20-1 and TRBJ1-2, with D unclear. The CDR3 runs 10 residues. CDR1 and CDR2 (germline): DFQATT, SNEGSKA (reference sequence). With 3 bases removed from V and 7 bases from J, the gap between germline ends came to 6 bases. As DNA, the CDR3 is TGCAGTGCTAGTACGGGTGGCTACACCTTC. This sequence encodes CSASTGGYTF.

This chain uses TRBV14 with TRBJ2-1; D gene ambiguous. V was trimmed by 2 bases and J by 0 bases, leaving 11 bases between them. CDR1 and CDR2 from the germline V gene are SGHDN and FVKESK. There are 16 residues in the CDR3. In DNA form, the CDR3 reads TGTGCCAGCAGCCAACTGGCGGCCAGCTCCTACAATGAGCAGTTCTTC. Translated: CASSQLAASSYNEQFF.

V and J are TRBV27 and TRBJ2-1, with TRBD2 matching over 9 bases. The germline V gene has CDR1 MNHEY and CDR2 SMNVEV (reference sequence). V lost 3 bases, J lost 0 bases, and 21 bases stayed unmatched. This CDR3 is 22 amino acids long. This chain's CDR3 is CASSFPPAGASGTQSSYNEQFF. DNA of the CDR3: TGTGCCAGCAGTTTCCCTCCCGCCGGAGCTAGCGGGACCCAAAGCTCCTACAATGAGCAGTTCTTC.

This clone turned up a few times. The V gene is TRBV9, the J gene TRBJ2-1, with a tentative D call TRBD1 (7 bases). This CDR3 contains 16 residues. The V end was cut by 7 bases, the J end by 9 bases, with 26 bases between. From germline, CDR1 is SGDLS and CDR2 YYNGEE. CDR3 in amino acids: CASRGTRTGDAGEQFF. The CDR3 nucleotides are TGTGCCAGCCGGGGGACGAGAACAGGGGACGCGGGTGAGCAGTTCTTC.

The genes are TRBV25-1 and TRBJ2-1; a possible D gene is TRBD2 (5 bases). There are 14 residues in the CDR3. Trimming took 4 bases from V and 4 from J, leaving 11 bases between them. The V gene's germline CDR1 is MGHDK and CDR2 SYGVNS. The CDR3 is CASSVPSRYNEQFF. The DNA for the CDR3 is TGTGCCAGCAGTGTGCCTAGCAGATACAATGAGCAGTTCTTC.

This clone appeared many times. This rearrangement joins TRBV6-1 to TRBJ2-3; the match to TRBD2 covers 8 bases. CDR3 length: 15 residues. The trim removed 2 bases at V and 3 bases at J, leaving 4 bases unmatched. CDR1 and CDR2 from the germline V gene are MNHNS and SASEGT. Here the CDR3 DNA reads TGTGCCAGCAGTGAAAGCGTAGCGGGAACAGATACGCAGTATTTT. Translation gives CASSESVAGTDTQYF.

Remarks on this clone: Other DNA sequences in this specimen translate into the identical CDR3. This chain uses TRBV7-9 with TRBJ2-7; a weak D match, TRBD1 (6 bases). CDR3 size: 12 residues. Germline V gene data show CDR1 as SEHNR and CDR2 as FQNEAQ (reference sequence). Deletions cut 4 bases from V and 4 bases from J, with 8 bases between. In DNA, the CDR3 is TGTGCCAGCAGCTACGACAGGTACGAGCAGTACTTC. Translation gives CASSYDRYEQYF.

The rearrangement links TRBV6-1 to TRBJ2-3; D may be TRBD2 (5 bases). The CDR3 extends over 13 amino acids. Germline values: CDR1 MNHNS, CDR2 SASEGT. V shed 3 bases and J shed 5 bases, with 9 bases lying between them. The CDR3 bases are TGTGCCAGCAGTGACGGGGAGAAAGATACGCAGTATTTT. It translates to CASSDGEKDTQYF.

At least ten counts were recorded for this clone. The rearrangement uses TRBV7-9 and TRBJ2-7; no firm D call. This CDR3 comprises 16 residues. Germline loops: CDR1 SEHNR, CDR2 FQNEAQ (reference sequence). V was pared by 5 bases and J by 2 bases, with 19 bases between. This CDR3 reads CASSLFPRGGTYEQYF. Written as DNA, the CDR3 is TGTGCCAGCAGCCTGTTCCCTCGTGGCGGAACCTACGAGCAGTACTTC.

This clone is medium-sized within its sample. The chain carries TRBV6-1 and TRBJ2-5; D call uncertain. This CDR3 contains 14 residues. V lost 6 bases and J lost 4, with 15 bases in between. Germline V lookup: CDR1 MNHNS, CDR2 SASEGT. The CDR3 coding sequence is TGTGCCAGCAGAGCCTTGTACCTTCCAGAGACCCAGTACTTC. This gives the protein CASRALYLPETQYF.

This clone has just a few counts. The chain employs TRBV5-4 and TRBJ2-1; D not resolved. The CDR3 extends over 11 amino acids. The ends were cut back, 4 bases at V and 6 bases at J, with 5 bases in the middle. Germline CDR1 is SGHNT and CDR2 is YYREEE (reference sequence). The CDR3 protein is CASSTPNEQFF. Written as DNA, the CDR3 is TGTGCCAGCAGCACCCCCAATGAGCAGTTCTTC.

The chain links TRBV4-1 to TRBJ2-3; D may be TRBD1 (6 bases). The germline V gene has CDR1 MGHRA and CDR2 YSYEKL. Between the trimmed V and J ends, which lost 2 bases and 3 bases, there was a span of 12 bases. CDR3 length equals 15 residues. CDR3 loop: CASSQTGIRTDTQYF. The CDR3 DNA is TGCGCCAGCAGCCAAACAGGGATTCGAACAGATACGCAGTATTTT.

This rearrangement joins TRBV28 to TRBJ2-5; TRBD2 agrees at 7 bases. The J call is uncertain, as TRBJ2-7 better fits the DNA end. The CDR3 sequence is 16 residues long. The germline V gene encodes CDR1 MDHEN and CDR2 SYDVKM. The CDR3, as DNA: TGTGCCAGCAGAAACCAGGGTGTGGGGGACTACTACGAGCAGTACTTC. Amino acids: CASRNQGVGDYYEQYF.

This clone occurred many times. The chain couples TRBV25-1 to TRBJ2-1, with 9 bases matching TRBD2. The V gene's germline CDR1 is MGHDK and CDR2 SYGVNS. V trimming: 6 bases; J trimming: 3 bases; junction bases outside the gene matches: 9. The CDR3 consists of 16 residues. The CDR3 DNA reads TGTGCCAGCAGCGAAGGAGGCGGGAGGGTCTACAATGAGCAGTTCTTC. It codes for CASSEGGGRVYNEQFF.